The rows below give T cell receptor beta chains drawn from one sample of a study of shared clonotypes between healthy human individuals. Clones were sequenced by immunoSEQ multiplex PCR, and TCRdb holds only the in-frame ones, with some missing. The data contain 450,000 to 600,000 clones, less than 85% of them seen just once; the ten biggest clones take up 10% to 15%. The sample comprised PBMCs. The receptors were gathered from a woman aged 40 to 49 in good health. Some clones in this sample may be carry-over from other donors' samples. The CDR3 runs from the conserved cysteine through the conserved F or W. Each record gives: J gene, clone size, V gene, D gene, CDR3 protein, CDR3 DNA. D genes are given only for firm matches. Clone size, where shown, is once, few, many, or a class for clones that have expanded.

j_gene: TRBJ2-5; abundance: -; v_gene: TRBV5-1; d_gene: TRBD1; CDR3aa: CASGTGAQETQYF; CDR3nt: TGCGCCAGCGGCACAGGGGCCCAAGAGACCCAGTACTTC
j_gene: TRBJ2-5; abundance: -; v_gene: TRBV27; d_gene: -; CDR3aa: CASRETVQSTQYF; CDR3nt: TGTGCCAGCAGAGAGACAGTACAGAGTACCCAGTACTTC
j_gene: TRBJ2-2; abundance: -; v_gene: TRBV9; d_gene: -; CDR3aa: CASSVRDGISTGELFF; CDR3nt: TGTGCCAGCAGCGTCCGGGACGGAATATCGACCGGGGAGCTGTTTTTT
j_gene: TRBJ1-4; abundance: -; v_gene: TRBV5-1; d_gene: -; CDR3aa: CASTVGSGRNEKLFF; CDR3nt: TGCGCCAGCACCGTGGGATCGGGACGTAATGAAAAACTGTTTTTT
j_gene: TRBJ1-4; abundance: -; v_gene: TRBV7-2; d_gene: -; CDR3aa: CASSFGGTNEKLFF; CDR3nt: TGTGCCAGCAGCTTTGGAGGAACTAATGAAAAACTGTTTTTT
j_gene: TRBJ1-1; abundance: -; v_gene: TRBV5-1; d_gene: -; CDR3aa: CASSVTGNTEAFF; CDR3nt: TGCGCCAGCAGCGTGACAGGGAACACTGAAGCTTTCTTT
j_gene: TRBJ2-1; abundance: -; v_gene: TRBV7-3; d_gene: -; CDR3aa: CASSLYGRGSYNEQFF; CDR3nt: TGTGCCAGCAGCTTATATGGCAGGGGCTCCTACAATGAGCAGTTCTTC
j_gene: TRBJ2-3; abundance: -; v_gene: TRBV4-2; d_gene: TRBD2; CDR3aa: CASSQDGTMADTQYF; CDR3nt: TGTGCCAGCAGCCAAGATGGGACTATGGCAGATACGCAGTATTTT
j_gene: TRBJ1-5; abundance: once; v_gene: TRBV5-5; d_gene: TRBD1; CDR3aa: CASSLTGVSNQPQHF; CDR3nt: TGTGCCAGCAGCTTGACAGGGGTTAGCAATCAGCCCCAGCATTTT
j_gene: TRBJ1-1; abundance: -; v_gene: TRBV7-2; d_gene: -; CDR3aa: CASSLSNTEAFF; CDR3nt: TGTGCCAGCAGCTTGTCTAACACTGAAGCTTTCTTT
j_gene: TRBJ1-1; abundance: -; v_gene: TRBV6-5; d_gene: -; CDR3aa: CASSYGGMNTEAFF; CDR3nt: TGTGCCAGCAGTTACGGGGGAATGAACACTGAAGCTTTCTTT
j_gene: TRBJ1-2; abundance: -; v_gene: TRBV27; d_gene: TRBD1; CDR3aa: CASSLPPGQGPLSDGYTF; CDR3nt: TGTGCCAGCAGTTTGCCCCCGGGACAGGGTCCCCTATCGGATGGCTACACCTTC
j_gene: TRBJ2-7; abundance: -; v_gene: TRBV18; d_gene: TRBD2; CDR3aa: CASSGTSGSRNEQYF; CDR3nt: TGTGCCAGCTCCGGGACTAGCGGGAGCCGCAACGAGCAGTACTTC
j_gene: TRBJ2-7; abundance: -; v_gene: TRBV30; d_gene: -; CDR3aa: CAWSVVKVQGDEQYF; CDR3nt: TGTGCCTGGAGTGTAGTTAAAGTACAGGGCGACGAGCAGTACTTC
j_gene: TRBJ2-7; abundance: -; v_gene: TRBV10-3; d_gene: -; CDR3aa: CAISESGQILGEQYF; CDR3nt: TGTGCCATCAGTGAGTCGGGACAAATCCTCGGGGAGCAGTACTTC
j_gene: TRBJ2-3; abundance: many; v_gene: TRBV11-2; d_gene: -; CDR3aa: CASSLSERSFTDTQYF; CDR3nt: TGTGCCAGCAGCTTGTCGGAGCGGAGCTTCACAGATACGCAGTATTTT
j_gene: TRBJ1-5; abundance: many; v_gene: TRBV5-8; d_gene: TRBD1; CDR3aa: CASSLWTGDGSNQPQHF; CDR3nt: TGTGCCAGCAGCTTGTGGACAGGGGATGGCAGCAATCAGCCCCAGCATTTT
j_gene: TRBJ2-6; abundance: -; v_gene: TRBV27; d_gene: TRBD1; CDR3aa: CASSLSGQGARGANVLTF; CDR3nt: TGTGCCAGCAGTTTATCTGGACAGGGGGCGCGCGGGGCCAACGTCCTGACTTTC